These T cell receptor beta chains were read from a single sample in a study of T cells of healthy individuals. TCRdb re-derived calls from the 5' RACE reads in MiXCR, one entry per CDR3 protein. This sample yields approximately 58,000 distinct CDR3 sequences, of which roughly 14% are seen a single time; about 16% belongs to the top ten. All receptors derive from a human donor in good health. Both conserved end residues are part of each CDR3. A D gene is named only where the DNA matches it firmly. Clone sizes are given selectively: once, few, many, or a class where the clone is expanded.

v_call	j_call	clone_size	d_call	cdr3_aa	cdr3_nt
TRBV7-2	TRBJ1-6	many	TRBD1	CASSTGTAYNSPLHF	TGTGCCAGCAGCACCGGGACAGCCTATAATTCACCCCTCCACTTT
TRBV12-3/TRBV12-4	TRBJ1-2	many	-	CASSWWQGSNYGYTF	TGTGCCAGCAGTTGGTGGCAGGGGTCCAACTATGGCTACACCTTC
TRBV10-3	TRBJ1-2	many	-	CAIMGGDVDYGYTF	TGTGCCATCATGGGGGGGGATGTGGACTATGGCTACACCTTC
TRBV28	TRBJ2-5	few	-	CASSIQTAYQETQYF	TGTGCCAGCAGTATCCAGACGGCGTACCAAGAGACCCAGTACTTC
TRBV14	TRBJ2-3	-	-	CASSHRRTDTDTQYF	TGTGCCAGCAGCCACCGTCGGACAGACACAGATACGCAGTATTTT
TRBV2	TRBJ2-4	few	TRBD1	CASRDRRQYF	TGTGCCAGCAGGGACAGGCGGCAGTACTTC
TRBV7-6	TRBJ2-7	-	-	CASSPAPQGFQYF	TGTGCCAGCAGCCCGGCCCCCCAGGGATTTCAGTACTTC
TRBV20-1	TRBJ2-2	many	TRBD2	CSASREGTGELFF	TGCAGTGCTTCCAGGGAGGGCACCGGGGAGCTGTTTTTT
TRBV30	TRBJ1-1	-	-	CAWSVYWDRVTFF	TGTGCCTGGAGTGTCTACTGGGATCGGGTAACTTTCTTT
TRBV7-7	TRBJ2-3	-	-	CASGTGPPLSDTQYF	TGTGCCAGCGGAACCGGGCCACCCTTATCAGATACGCAGTATTTT
TRBV7-2	TRBJ2-7	few	-	CASSVSYEQYF	TGTGCCAGCAGCGTCTCCTACGAGCAGTACTTC
TRBV2	TRBJ2-7	few	-	CASRMRGGAYEQYF	TGTGCCAGCAGGATGAGAGGGGGGGCCTACGAGCAGTACTTC
TRBV7-2	TRBJ2-1	few	-	CASRGGNEQFF	TGTGCCAGCAGAGGGGGGAATGAGCAGTTCTTC
TRBV27	TRBJ2-4	many	-	CASSALNIQYF	TGTGCCAGCAGTGCTCTCAACATTCAGTACTTC
TRBV12-3/TRBV12-4	TRBJ2-1	few	TRBD2	CASSLFGGSLYNEQFF	TGTGCCAGCAGTTTATTTGGCGGGAGTCTCTACAATGAGCAGTTCTTC
TRBV24-1	TRBJ2-2	-	TRBD1	CATSDWTGGNTGELFF	TGTGCCACCAGTGATTGGACAGGGGGGAACACCGGGGAGCTGTTTTTT
TRBV20-1	TRBJ1-3	many	-	CSARGSFQQNTIYF	TGCAGTGCTAGGGGGTCCTTTCAACAGAACACCATATATTTT
TRBV28	TRBJ2-6	few	-	CASSLERGSGANVLTF	TGTGCCAGCAGTTTAGAACGGGGATCTGGGGCCAACGTCCTGACTTTC
TRBV9	TRBJ1-5	-	-	CASSVAGSGEQPQHF	TGTGCCAGCAGCGTAGCAGGCAGTGGAGAACAGCCCCAGCATTTT
TRBV5-4	TRBJ2-1	-	TRBD2	CASSGAGGNEQFF	TGTGCCAGCAGCGGGGCCGGGGGGAATGAGCAGTTCTTC
TRBV5-8	TRBJ1-1	few	-	CASSLRGWATEAFF	TGTGCCAGCAGCTTGCGGGGGTGGGCGACTGAAGCTTTCTTT
TRBV20-1	TRBJ2-7	many	-	CSAPDQSNEQYF	TGCAGTGCTCCAGACCAGAGCAACGAGCAGTACTTC
TRBV5-6	TRBJ2-1	many	TRBD2	CASSFLGLAENNEQFF	TGTGCCAGCAGCTTCCTCGGACTAGCGGAAAACAATGAGCAGTTCTTC
TRBV9	TRBJ2-3	many	-	CASSAPGLTTDTQYF	TGTGCCAGCAGCGCCCCGGGACTGACAACAGATACGCAGTATTTT
TRBV7-9	TRBJ1-1	many	-	CASSLDDTEAFF	TGTGCCAGCAGCTTAGACGACACTGAAGCTTTCTTT
TRBV4-1	TRBJ2-2	once	-	CASSQQGLTVDTGELFF	TGCGCCAGCAGCCAACAGGGACTCACGGTGGACACCGGGGAGCTGTTTTTT
TRBV6-6	TRBJ1-2	few	-	CASSYSPKTNYGYTF	TGTGCCAGCAGTTACTCTCCGAAAACTAACTATGGCTACACCTTC
TRBV5-4	TRBJ1-1	many	-	CASSRRDLRDANTEAFF	TGTGCCAGCAGCCGCCGGGACCTACGTGATGCTAACACTGAAGCTTTCTTT
TRBV19	TRBJ2-1	many	TRBD1	CASRHLGRGQRRDNEQFF	TGTGCCAGTAGACACCTGGGCCGGGGACAGAGAAGGGACAATGAGCAGTTCTTC
TRBV10-2	TRBJ1-2	many	-	CASSAGLDTNYGYTF	TGCGCCAGCAGTGCGGGTCTGGACACTAACTATGGCTACACCTTC
TRBV5-1	TRBJ1-2	-	-	CASSLDGINYGYTF	TGCGCCAGCAGCTTGGACGGTATTAACTATGGCTACACCTTC
TRBV9	TRBJ2-3	-	TRBD2	CASSAGGGPDTQYF	TGTGCCAGCAGCGCCGGGGGGGGACCAGATACGCAGTATTTT
TRBV7-9	TRBJ1-4	many	-	CASSLSGSEKLFF	TGTGCCAGCAGCTTGTCAGGGTCTGAAAAACTGTTTTTT
TRBV2	TRBJ2-7	few	TRBD1	CASSDLAGGSEQYF	TGTGCCAGCAGTGATCTGGCAGGGGGCTCCGAGCAGTACTTC
TRBV7-8	TRBJ1-3	many	-	CASSLGTTGNTIYF	TGTGCCAGCAGCTTGGGGACAACTGGAAACACCATATATTTT
TRBV7-4	TRBJ2-6	-	-	CASSFQGSGANVLTF	TGTGCCAGCAGTTTTCAGGGCTCCGGGGCCAACGTCCTGACTTTC
TRBV5-1	TRBJ2-3	many	TRBD2	CASSLAGRAGSDTQYF	TGCGCCAGCAGCTTGGCTGGGAGGGCCGGGTCAGATACGCAGTATTTT
TRBV11-3	TRBJ2-1	once	-	CASSLVAGLHNEQFF	TGTGCCAGCAGCTTAGTGGCGGGCCTCCACAATGAGCAGTTCTTC
TRBV10-3	TRBJ1-3	-	TRBD1	CATGGQAVSGNTIYF	TGTGCCACCGGTGGACAGGCCGTCTCTGGAAACACCATATATTTT
TRBV4-3	TRBJ2-1	-	-	CASSQDNEQFF	TGCGCCAGCAGCCAAGACAATGAGCAGTTCTTC
TRBV29-1	TRBJ2-3	-	TRBD2	CSAEGILAGGGTDTQYF	TGCAGCGCGGAAGGGATACTAGCGGGAGGGGGCACAGATACGCAGTATTTT
TRBV7-9	TRBJ1-2	medium-sized	-	CASGGGYGYTF	TGTGCCAGCGGGGGAGGGTACGGCTACACCTTC